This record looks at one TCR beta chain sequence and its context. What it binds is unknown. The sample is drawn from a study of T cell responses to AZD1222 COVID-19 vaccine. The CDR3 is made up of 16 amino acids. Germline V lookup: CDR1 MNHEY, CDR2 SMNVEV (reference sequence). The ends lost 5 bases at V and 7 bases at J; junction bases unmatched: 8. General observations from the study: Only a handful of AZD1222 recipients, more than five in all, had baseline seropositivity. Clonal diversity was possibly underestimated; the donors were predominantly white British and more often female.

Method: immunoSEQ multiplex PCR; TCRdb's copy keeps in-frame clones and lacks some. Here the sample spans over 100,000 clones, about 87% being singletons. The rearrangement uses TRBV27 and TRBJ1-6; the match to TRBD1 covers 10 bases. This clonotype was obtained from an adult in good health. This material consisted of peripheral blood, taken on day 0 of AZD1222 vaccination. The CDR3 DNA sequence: TGTGCCAGCAGTCCGGACAGGGGGAAGATGAATTCACCCCTCCACTTT. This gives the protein CASSPDRGKMNSPLHF.